These T cell receptor beta chains were read from a single sample in a study of OX40 agonist ivuxolimab in advanced cancers. Generated by immunoSEQ multiplex PCR, the TCRdb table keeps only in-frame clones and is missing some. Here the sample spans 70,000 or so clones, 85% to 90% being singletons. The source was CD4+ or CD8+ T cells sorted from blood, collected in a trial of the OX40 agonist ivuxolimab. These receptors were taken from an adult with an advanced solid tumor such as melanoma, head and neck, liver or kidney cancer. The CDR3 runs from the conserved cysteine through the conserved F or W.

J,V,CDR3
TRBJ1-2,TRBV6-5,CASSYLQEVGYTF
TRBJ2-7,TRBV7-9,CASSLEGGRGYEQYF
TRBJ1-2,TRBV2,CASSEILQVGQANPWRGYTF
TRBJ2-3,TRBV19,CASSTRQGTDTQYF
TRBJ1-5,TRBV15,CATSRDSAKYQPQHF
TRBJ2-1,TRBV15,CATSREQGYEQFF
TRBJ1-1,TRBV6-5,CASCSGDSREAFF
TRBJ1-1,TRBV30,CAWRLTQNTEAFF
TRBJ2-5,TRBV2,CASMPAVWETQYF
TRBJ1-2,TRBV6-5,CASSYSRQGNGYTF
TRBJ2-7,TRBV6-5,CASSYSAGVSLEQYF
TRBJ2-5,TRBV6-5,CASRRQGGRETQYF
TRBJ2-3,TRBV10-1,CASSLSTDTQYF
TRBJ1-5,TRBV5-1,CASRPTTGGSNQPQHF
TRBJ2-5,TRBV28,CASSLGSPQETQYF
TRBJ1-2,TRBV6-4,CASSDNRGYGYTF
TRBJ2-1,TRBV5-1,CASREAGDNEQFF
TRBJ1-2,TRBV11-1,CASSLAGRAPNYGYTF
TRBJ2-7,TRBV5-1,CASSQGQGSYEQYF
TRBJ1-3,TRBV25-1,CASRGLSSGNTIYF
TRBJ2-1,TRBV10-3,CAISEATYNEQFF
TRBJ1-2,TRBV29-1,CSVDPTGDYGYTF
TRBJ1-4,TRBV7-9,CASSLGGMGEKLFF
TRBJ2-2,TRBV2,CASGTSNTGELFF
TRBJ1-1,TRBV19,CASGPGWKDTEAFF
TRBJ2-5,TRBV20-1,CSTGVQETQYF
TRBJ1-2,TRBV7-9,CASSPPSNSHGYTF
TRBJ1-4,TRBV6-1,CASSEGYTNEKLFF
TRBJ1-1,TRBV25-1,CASSEYEGQGFTEAFF
TRBJ1-1,TRBV5-1,CASSLRGGNTEAFF
TRBJ1-5,TRBV30,CAWSDAGLQPQHF
TRBJ2-5,TRBV5-1,CASSLGLAGGKQQETQYF
TRBJ1-1,TRBV5-6,CASSFGRENTEAFF
TRBJ2-4,TRBV7-8,CASSFGSPAGIQYF
TRBJ1-2,TRBV2,CASSELGQANYGYTF
TRBJ2-7,TRBV10-3,CAISSGTVGREQYF
TRBJ2-1,TRBV5-1,CASSLTSSSYNEQFF
TRBJ2-7,TRBV6-5,CASGTRGVPRQYF
TRBJ1-1,TRBV7-8,CASSFRQGWGTEAFF
TRBJ2-7,TRBV6-1,CASWTTGLTYEQYF
TRBJ1-5,TRBV4-1,CASSQIVNQPQHF
TRBJ2-7,TRBV5-1,CASSRDRGYEQYF
TRBJ2-7,TRBV11-3,CASSTGTGSSEQYF
TRBJ1-1,TRBV6-1,CASRVDRVNTEAFF
TRBJ1-5,TRBV30,CAWSPGGNQPQHF
TRBJ1-1,TRBV30,CAWRPGQGTEAFF
TRBJ1-4,TRBV15,CATSRDRQRGAKLFF
TRBJ1-2,TRBV7-3,CASSSDSGVGYTF
TRBJ2-7,TRBV5-4,CASSPGGTGGVNEQYF
.,TRBV11-2,CASSSEVRARAYEQYF
TRBJ2-1,TRBV7-3,CASSHKGNEQFF
TRBJ1-1,TRBV14,CASSQTPGTEAFF
TRBJ2-2,TRBV4-1,CASSQDQSGFTGELFF
TRBJ2-5,TRBV7-6,CASSMGRQETQYF
TRBJ1-6,TRBV5-6,CASSLGQYNSPLHF